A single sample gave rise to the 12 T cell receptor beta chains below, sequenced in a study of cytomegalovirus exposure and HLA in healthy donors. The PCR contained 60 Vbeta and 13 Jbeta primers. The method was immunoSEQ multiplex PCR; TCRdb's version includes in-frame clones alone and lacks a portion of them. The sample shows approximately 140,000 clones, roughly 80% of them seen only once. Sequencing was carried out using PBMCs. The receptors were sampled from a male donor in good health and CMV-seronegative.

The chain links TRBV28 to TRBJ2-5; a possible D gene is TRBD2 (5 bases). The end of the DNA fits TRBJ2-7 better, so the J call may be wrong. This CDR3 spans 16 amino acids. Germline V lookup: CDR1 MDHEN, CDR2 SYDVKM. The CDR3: CASSFSTRPNSYEQYF. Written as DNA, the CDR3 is TGTGCCAGCAGTTTCTCCACTAGGCCCAACTCCTACGAGCAGTACTTC.

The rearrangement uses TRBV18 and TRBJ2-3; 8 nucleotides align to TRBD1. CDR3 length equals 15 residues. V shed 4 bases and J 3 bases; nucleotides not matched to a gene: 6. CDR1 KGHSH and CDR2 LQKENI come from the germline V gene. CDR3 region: CASSRTGRWTDTQYF. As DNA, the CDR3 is TGTGCCAGCTCACGGACAGGGAGGTGGACAGATACGCAGTATTTT.

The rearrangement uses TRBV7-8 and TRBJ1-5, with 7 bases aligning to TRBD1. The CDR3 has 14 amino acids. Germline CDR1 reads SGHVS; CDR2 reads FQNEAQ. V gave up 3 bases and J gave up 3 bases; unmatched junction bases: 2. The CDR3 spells CASSLGQINQPQHF. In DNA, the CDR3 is TGTGCCAGCAGCTTGGGACAGATCAATCAGCCCCAGCATTTT.

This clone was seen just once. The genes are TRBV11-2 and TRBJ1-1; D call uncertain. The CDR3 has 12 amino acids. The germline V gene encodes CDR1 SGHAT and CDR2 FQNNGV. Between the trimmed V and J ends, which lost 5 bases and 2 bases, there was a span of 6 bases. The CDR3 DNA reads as TGTGCCAGCAGCCCAGGTAACACTGAAGCTTTCTTT. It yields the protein CASSPGNTEAFF.

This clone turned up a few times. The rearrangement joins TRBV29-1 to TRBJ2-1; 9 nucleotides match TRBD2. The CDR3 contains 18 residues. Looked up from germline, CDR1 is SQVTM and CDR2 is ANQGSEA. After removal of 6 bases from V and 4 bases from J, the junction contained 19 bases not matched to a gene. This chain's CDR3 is CSVPLGRQRGDIYNEQFF. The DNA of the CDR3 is TGCAGCGTGCCCCTGGGACGTCAGCGGGGGGACATATACAATGAGCAGTTCTTC.

CDR3 sequence: CASSLIWGVRETQYF. CDR3 coding DNA: TGTGCCAGCAGCTTGATATGGGGGGTTAGGGAGACCCAGTACTTC. This rearrangement joins TRBV5-8 to TRBJ2-5, with D possibly being TRBD2 (6 bases). Trimming cost V 1 base and J 5 bases, with 15 bases left between them. This CDR3 has 15 amino acids. The germline V gene encodes CDR1 SGHTS and CDR2 YDEGEE.

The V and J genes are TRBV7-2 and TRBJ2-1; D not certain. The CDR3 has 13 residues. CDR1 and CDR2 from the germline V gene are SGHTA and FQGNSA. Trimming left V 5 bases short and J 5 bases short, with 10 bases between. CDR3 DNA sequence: TGTGCCAGCAGCCAGGCCGTTAACAATGAGCAGTTCTTC. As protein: CASSQAVNNEQFF.

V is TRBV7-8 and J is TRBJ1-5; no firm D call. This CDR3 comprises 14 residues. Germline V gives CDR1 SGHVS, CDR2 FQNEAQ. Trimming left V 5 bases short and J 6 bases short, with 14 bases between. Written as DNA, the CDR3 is TGTGCCAGCAGCGCCCAACAAACGGGTCAGCCCCAGCATTTT. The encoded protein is CASSAQQTGQPQHF.

CDR3 sequence (DNA): TGTGCCAGCAGCACGGAGCGGGGGGACAATGAGCAGTTCTTC. Translating gives CASSTERGDNEQFF. The chain carries TRBV9 and TRBJ2-1; 9 bases fit TRBD2. Trimming removed 4 bases from V and 5 bases from J; junction bases left unmatched: 4. The CDR3 is 14 residues long. CDR1 and CDR2 from the germline V gene are SGDLS and YYNGEE.

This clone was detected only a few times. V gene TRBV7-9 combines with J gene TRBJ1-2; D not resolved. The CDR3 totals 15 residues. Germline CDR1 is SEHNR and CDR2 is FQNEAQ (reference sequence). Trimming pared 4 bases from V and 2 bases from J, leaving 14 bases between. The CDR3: CASSWEFAGNYGYTF. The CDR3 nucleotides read TGTGCCAGCAGCTGGGAGTTCGCAGGCAACTATGGCTACACCTTC.

This CDR3 reads CASSSGQGAGGNQPQHF. CDR3 nucleotides: TGTGCCAGCTCATCGGGACAGGGGGCCGGCGGCAATCAGCCCCAGCATTTT. The chain combines TRBV18 with TRBJ1-5, with 12 bases aligning to TRBD1. The germline gives CDR1 KGHSH, CDR2 LQKENI. Trimming took 5 bases from V and 2 from J; bases not matched to a gene: 7. This CDR3 region has 17 residues. Supplemented by reference TRBV18 and TRBJ1-5, the full variable domain reads NAGVMQNPRHLVRRRGQEARLRCSPMKGHSHVYWYRQLPEEGLKFMVYLQKENIIDESGMPKERFSAEFPKEGPSILRIQQVVRGDSAAYFCASSSGQGAGGNQPQHFGDGTRLSIL.

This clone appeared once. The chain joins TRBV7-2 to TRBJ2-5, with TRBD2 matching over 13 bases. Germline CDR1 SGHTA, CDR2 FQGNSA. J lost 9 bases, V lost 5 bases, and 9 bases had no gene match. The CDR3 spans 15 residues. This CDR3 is CASSPALAGGAAQYF. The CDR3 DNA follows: TGTGCCAGCAGCCCCGCACTAGCGGGGGGGGCTGCCCAGTACTTC.